This T cell receptor beta chain was found in a study of PD-1 blockade in classical Hodgkin lymphoma. Autologous stem cell transplantation was followed by relapse in every patient, and brentuximab vedotin exposure varied. CDR1 is SGHRS and CDR2 is YFSETQ in the germline V gene. This CDR3 is built from 16 residues. V shed 0 bases and J 3 bases; nucleotides not matched to a gene: 4. The repertoire was sequenced with immunoSEQ multiplex PCR; TCRdb's copy has only in-frame clones and lacks some. The repertoire consists of just over 25,000 clones, with about nine tenths occurring once and the leading ten covering around 2.6%. This clone was seen only a few times. What it binds is not known. Findings of the study overall: The drivers behind the repertoire differences, possibly disease activity or prior therapy, remain undefined.

The sample was peripheral blood mononuclear cells (PBMCs), taken at baseline. This clonotype was obtained from a human donor with classical Hodgkin lymphoma. This chain links TRBV5-1 with TRBJ2-3; 10 bases are shared with TRBD2. CDR3 loop: CASSLGSGGATDTQYF. The CDR3, as DNA: TGCGCCAGCAGCTTGGGCAGCGGGGGGGCTACAGATACGCAGTATTTT.